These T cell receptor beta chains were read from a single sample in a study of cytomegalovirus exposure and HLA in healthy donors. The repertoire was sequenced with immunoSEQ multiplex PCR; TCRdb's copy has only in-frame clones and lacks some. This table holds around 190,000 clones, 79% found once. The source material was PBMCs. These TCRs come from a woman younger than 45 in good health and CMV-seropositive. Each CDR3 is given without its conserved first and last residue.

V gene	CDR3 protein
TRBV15	ATSSRAGQPQH
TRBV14	ASSYRGYNEQF
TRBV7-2	ASSPGGVVTGELF
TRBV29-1	SVRTGGYGYT
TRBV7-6	ASSLRGGGAYNEQF
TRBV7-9	ASSPYPSGGELF
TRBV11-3	ASSPRRDRVDYGYT
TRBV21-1	ASTRKGDTEAF
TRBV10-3	AISVSNRESGNTIY
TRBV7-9	ASSPPPPRDAEYGYT
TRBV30	AWSVKGRVGTEAF
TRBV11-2	ASSSTQGAESYEQY
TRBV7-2	ASSPTGGRTEAF
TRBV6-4	ASSDSRRPGEKLF
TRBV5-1	ASSLTNQLAKNIQY
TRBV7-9	ASSPGTGGYEQY
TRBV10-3	AIAVEANYGYT
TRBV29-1	SVQDAEVEQF
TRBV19	ASPPTYIDTNTEAF
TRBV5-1	ASSLVPGGSNQPQH
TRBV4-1	ASSQVRGDVELF
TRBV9	ASSAGLAGNNEQF
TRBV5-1	ASSLYPGLADNEQF
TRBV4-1	ASSQDERVADEQF
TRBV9	ASSPGLAGKGGARYNEQF
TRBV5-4	ASSLGDRAMFYGYT
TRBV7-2	ASSWAGSTDTQY
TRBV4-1	ASSRTGDEQF
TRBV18	ASSPTSPSYNEQF
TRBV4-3	ASSPRTGGNEKLF
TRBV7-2	ASRKVAGQETQY
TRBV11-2	ASSVGSVYNEQF
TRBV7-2	ASSLNRGSDQPQH
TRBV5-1	ASYLVGGTDTQY
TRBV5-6	ASSLLTFNEQF
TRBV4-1	ASSQDRGSRAGSNTGELF
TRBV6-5	ASSYSTGGDTEAF
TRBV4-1	ASSQEDFSSNQPQH
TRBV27	ASSSILAGISYEQY
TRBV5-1	ASSLGDIPGEQY
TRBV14	ASSQVLGLAGQETQY
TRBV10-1	ASSHRDRGHEQY
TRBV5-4	ASSRTGNTEAF